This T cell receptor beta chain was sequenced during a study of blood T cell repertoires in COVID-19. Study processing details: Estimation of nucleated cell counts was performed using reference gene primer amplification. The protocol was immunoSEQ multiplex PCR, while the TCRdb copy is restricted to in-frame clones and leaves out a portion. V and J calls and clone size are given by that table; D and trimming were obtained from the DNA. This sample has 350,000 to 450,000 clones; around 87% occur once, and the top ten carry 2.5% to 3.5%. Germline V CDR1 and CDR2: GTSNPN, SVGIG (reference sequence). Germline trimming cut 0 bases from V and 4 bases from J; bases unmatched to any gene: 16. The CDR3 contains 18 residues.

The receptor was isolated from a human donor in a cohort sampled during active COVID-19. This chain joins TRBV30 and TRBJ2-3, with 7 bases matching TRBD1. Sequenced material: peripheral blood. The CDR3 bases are TGTGCCTGGAGTGTACCGGGATCTAGAAGGGGGCGTGCAGATACGCAGTATTTT. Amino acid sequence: CAWSVPGSRRGRADTQYF.